The T cell receptor beta chain under discussion was sequenced for a study of PD-L1 blockade in urothelial cancer. Study-level background: In about 2014 therapy began: atezolizumab 1,200 mg intravenously every 3 weeks. Men with urothelial cancer arising in the bladder made up about 85% of the roughly 29 patients. Patients arrived having already received 0 to 3 prior chemotherapy regimens. The study recovered a median of roughly 150,000 T cells per blood sample.

Here immunoSEQ multiplex PCR was the method, and the copy in TCRdb shows in-frame clones only, minus some. This sample has tens of thousands of clones; about 85% occur once, and the top ten carry 1.9%. Time point given: peripheral blood 6 weeks after treatment start. The CDR3 totals 13 residues. Trimming took off 2 bases at V and 5 bases at J, with 10 bases between the two ends. CDR1 is MNHEY, CDR2 SMNVEV, per germline (reference sequence). The source is a man in his fifties or sixties with urothelial cancer. The sequencing used PBMCs, collected around atezolizumab (anti-PD-L1) treatment. The chain combines TRBV27 with TRBJ2-7, with D uncertain. The CDR3 region has the DNA TGTGCCAGCAGTTTACTTAAACAGAACGAGCAGTACTTC. Protein sequence: CASSLLKQNEQYF.